These 2 T cell receptor beta chains came from one sample sequenced in a study of T cells in tuberculosis (dated by TCRdb to the late 2010s). To prepare the library, the immunoSEQ multiplex PCR assay was applied. TCRdb obtained this table from immuneACCESS and retained in-frame rearrangements with V and J assigned. These tables miss some clones; where compared with another copy, unresolved V genes account for less than half of the shortfall, and the remainder is unexplained. In this sample the table shows tens of thousands of clones, 70% to 85% of which occur a single time. The top ten hold 14% to 15% of the sample. The sample's time point label is to be understood as: new active TB diagnosis, blood taken before or within 7 days of starting treatment. Sequencing used PBMCs, obtained at tuberculosis diagnosis. Every receptor here comes from an adult with tuberculosis.

The chain links TRBV19 to TRBJ1-5; tentative D call: TRBD1 (5 bases). The CDR3 totals 18 residues. CDR1 and CDR2 from the germline V gene are LNHDA and SQIVND (reference sequence). Trimming removed 5 bases at V and 0 bases at J, with 20 bases between. For the CDR3, the DNA is TGTGCCAGTAGTCTAGGGACTGGGAATAAATATAGCAATCAGCCCCAGCATTTT. Translated, it gives CASSLGTGNKYSNQPQHF.

This clone was observed a few times. The rearrangement uses TRBV6-1 and TRBJ2-7; the D is unclear. Germline CDR1 and CDR2: MNHNS and SASEGT. Trimming left V 1 base short and J 3 bases short, with 7 bases between. The length of the CDR3 is 13 residues. The CDR3 loop reads CASSEVADYEQYF. CDR3 nucleotides: TGTGCCAGCAGTGAAGTGGCAGACTACGAGCAGTACTTC.